This T cell receptor beta chain stems from a study of T cells in Graves' hyperthyroidism and ophthalmopathy. In germline, CDR1 is SEHNR, CDR2 FQNEAQ (reference sequence). V lost 4 bases to trimming and J lost 6 bases; unmatched junction nucleotides: 12. The CDR3 is 17 residues long. Study results and limitations: Stable hyperthyroidism and ophthalmopathy were separated using 13 V-J signatures.

Graves' hyperthyroidism was deemed stable absent ophthalmopathy progression within 18 months. This clonotype showed up just a few times. Its antigen is undetermined. Amplified regions were TCR beta CDR3 sequences from RNA transcripts. The study used the HTBI primer set for a first-round RT-PCR of the TCR CDR3. TCRdb processed the multiplex PCR reads anew with MiXCR; each CDR3 protein has one entry. The sample contains 350,000 to 500,000 distinct CDR3 sequences, roughly an eighth of which appear only once. The J gene is TRBJ2-1, the V gene TRBV7-9; TRBD1 agrees at 10 bases. Sequenced sample: blood. This sequence was found in a woman between 18 and 30 years old with Graves' hyperthyroidism. CDR3 nucleotides: TGTGCCAGCAGCTCACTAGGGGGGACAGGGGCTCTCAATGAGCAGTTCTTC. Translation gives CASSSLGGTGALNEQFF.